The T cell receptor (beta chain) under discussion was sequenced for a study of regulatory T cells in long-lasting Graves disease. Study information: Newly diagnosed Graves' patients took antithyroid drugs under 3 months.

Trimming left V 1 base short and J 9 bases short, with 10 bases between. There are 13 residues in the CDR3. Construction of TCR beta libraries relied on iRepertoire HTBI primers and on Arm-PCR targeting CDR3 regions. Each CDR3 protein is one row after TCRdb ran MiXCR on the multiplex PCR reads. The sample includes 360,000 or so distinct CDR3 sequences, around 16% of them seen just once. This clonotype was counted many times. Noted time point: newly diagnosed GD, antithyroid drugs for less than 3 months. RNA from PBMCs was the source of the TCR library. These data also formed part of another study, on T cells in Graves' hyperthyroidism and ophthalmopathy.

The specimen was peripheral blood mononuclear cells (PBMCs), collected at new diagnosis, from a patient treated with antithyroid drugs. This TCR was recovered from a woman between 18 and 29 years old with Graves disease. The genes are TRBV12-3 or TRBV12-4 and TRBJ2-1; D possibly corresponds to TRBD1 (5 bases). The CDR3 loop is CASSLGRASEQFF. CDR3 coding DNA: TGTGCCAGCAGTTTAGGCAGGGCGAGTGAGCAGTTCTTC.